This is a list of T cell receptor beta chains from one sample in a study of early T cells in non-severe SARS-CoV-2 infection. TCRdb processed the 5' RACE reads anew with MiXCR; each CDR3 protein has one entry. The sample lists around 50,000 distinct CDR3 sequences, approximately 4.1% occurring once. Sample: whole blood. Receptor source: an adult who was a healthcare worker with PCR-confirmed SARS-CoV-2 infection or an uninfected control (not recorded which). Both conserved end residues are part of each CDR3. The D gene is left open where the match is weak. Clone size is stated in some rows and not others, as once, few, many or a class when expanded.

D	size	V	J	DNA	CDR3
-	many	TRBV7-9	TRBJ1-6	TGTGCCAGCAGCTTAGGTAGCTCACCCCTCCACTTT	CASSLGSSPLHF
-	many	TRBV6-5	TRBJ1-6	TGTGCCAGCAGTTTTTCAGGGGATTCACCCCTCCACTTT	CASSFSGDSPLHF
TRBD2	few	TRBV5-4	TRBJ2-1	TGTGCCAGCAGTCGGACTAGCGGAAGTAGGAGTGAGCAGTTCTTC	CASSRTSGSRSEQFF
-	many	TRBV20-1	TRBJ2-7	TGCAGTGGCATGCGGGGTGGATCGTACGAGCAGTACTTC	CSGMRGGSYEQYF
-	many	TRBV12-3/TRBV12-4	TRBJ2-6	TGTGCCAGCAGTTTAACAGCTGGGGCCAACGTCCTGACTTTC	CASSLTAGANVLTF
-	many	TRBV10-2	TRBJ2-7	TGCGCCAGCAGTGAGTTCGTCAGGGCTCGCGAGCAGTACTTC	CASSEFVRAREQYF
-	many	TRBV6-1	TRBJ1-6	TGTGCCAGCAGTGAATTCGGACAGCTACTAAATTCACCCCTCCACTTT	CASSEFGQLLNSPLHF
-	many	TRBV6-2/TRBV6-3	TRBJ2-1	TGTGCCAGCAGTTACAACGTCGGGTCCTACAATGAGCAGTTCTTC	CASSYNVGSYNEQFF
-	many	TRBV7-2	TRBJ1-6	TGTGCCAGCAGCCTTTCCCTGGGAGTACTCCACTTT	CASSLSLGVLHF
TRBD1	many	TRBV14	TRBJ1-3	TGTGCCAGCAGCCGTGACAGGGCTGGAAACACCATATATTTT	CASSRDRAGNTIYF
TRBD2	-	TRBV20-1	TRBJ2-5	TGCAGTGCTCAGCGGGAGGGCGAGACCCAGTACTTC	CSAQREGETQYF
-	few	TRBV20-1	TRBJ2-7	TGCAGTGCCATATCCCAGAGCTCCTACGAGCAGTACTTC	CSAISQSSYEQYF
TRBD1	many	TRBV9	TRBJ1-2	TGTGCCAGCAGCCCCGAACAGGGGGCAAATTATGGCTACACCTTC	CASSPEQGANYGYTF
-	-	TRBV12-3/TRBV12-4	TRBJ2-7	TGTGCCAGCAGTTTAGCGGGAGGAGCCTACGAGCAGTACTTC	CASSLAGGAYEQYF
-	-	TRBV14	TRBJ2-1	TGTGCCAGCAGCCCCTTCGGCAGCTACAATGAGCAGTTCTTC	CASSPFGSYNEQFF
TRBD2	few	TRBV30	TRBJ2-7	TGTGCCTGGAGTCGACTAGCGGGAGGGTACGAGCAGTACTTC	CAWSRLAGGYEQYF
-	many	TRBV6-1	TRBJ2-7	TGTGCCAGCAGTGAGCCATTACAGGGTCCCGTCTCCTACGAGCAGTACTTC	CASSEPLQGPVSYEQYF
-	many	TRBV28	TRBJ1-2	TGTGCCAGCAGCCTTTTTGGGGTTGGCTATGGCTACACCTTC	CASSLFGVGYGYTF
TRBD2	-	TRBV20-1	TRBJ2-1	TGCAGTGCTAGAGATTACGTTAGCGGGGGCCCTGTTAGCTCCTACAATGAGCAGTTCTTC	CSARDYVSGGPVSSYNEQFF
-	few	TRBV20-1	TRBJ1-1	TGCAGTGCTAGAGATAGCCCCAGGGGATGGACTGAAGCTTTCTTT	CSARDSPRGWTEAFF